This is a list of T cell receptor beta chains from one sample in a study of metastatic and nonmetastatic thyroid tumors. TCRdb re-analyzed the PCR reads using MiXCR. The table lists 15,000 to 20,000 clones, roughly 22% of them singletons. Specimen: tumor tissue. These receptors were obtained from a male donor with papillary thyroid cancer or a benign thyroid nodule (not recorded which). Some clones in this sample may be carry-over from other donors' samples. Each CDR3 is given with its conserved first and last residue. The D gene is left open where the match is weak. Clone size is shown for a subset of rows, as once, few, many or a class of expanded clone.

size,V,J,D,DNA,CDR3
NA,TRBV7-2,TRBJ2-7,TRBD1,TGTGCCAGCAGCGCCGGGACAGGTCTCTACGAGCAGTACTTC,CASSAGTGLYEQYF
NA,TRBV7-8,TRBJ2-3,NA,TGTGCCAGCAACCTAGACGGGGATACGCAGTATTTT,CASNLDGDTQYF
many,TRBV11-2,TRBJ2-1,NA,TGTGCCAGCAGCTTTGGTAGCGCCTCCTACAATGAGCAGTTCTTC,CASSFGSASYNEQFF
many,TRBV19,TRBJ2-6,NA,TGTGCCAGTAGTATCCGGGGTGGGGCCAACGTCCTGACTTTC,CASSIRGGANVLTF
many,TRBV3-1,TRBJ1-2,NA,TGTGCCAGCAGCCCTCGGGCGGGGAACTATGGCTACACCTTC,CASSPRAGNYGYTF
many,TRBV6-2/TRBV6-3,TRBJ2-6,NA,TGTGCCAGCACCAAAACAGGGTCTGGGGCCAACGTCCTGACTTTC,CASTKTGSGANVLTF
many,TRBV12-3/TRBV12-4,TRBJ2-3,NA,TGTGCCAGCAGTCCACAACAGGGTATGGATACGCAGTATTTT,CASSPQQGMDTQYF
few,TRBV10-1,TRBJ2-7,NA,TGCGCCAGCAGTAACAGTTACGAAGCGACCTACGAGCAGTACTTC,CASSNSYEATYEQYF
medium-sized,TRBV6-1,TRBJ2-3,NA,TGTGCCAGCAGTGAAGTGGAGAACACAGATACGCAGTATTTT,CASSEVENTDTQYF
many,TRBV4-3,TRBJ2-1,NA,TGCGCCAGCAGCCCACAAAATAGCGGATACTCCTACAATGAGCAGTTCTTC,CASSPQNSGYSYNEQFF
many,TRBV9,TRBJ2-3,TRBD2,TGTGCCAGCACCTTAGTGGGCGGGAGAGCTGATACGCAGTATTTT,CASTLVGGRADTQYF
many,TRBV15,TRBJ2-1,TRBD2,TGTGCCACCAGCAGCCAGCGGGGCACTTACAATGAGCAGTTCTTC,CATSSQRGTYNEQFF
many,TRBV6-5,TRBJ2-2,NA,TGTGCCAGCAGAACCACTGTCAAAAGGTTGGGAGATGCCAGGGAGCTGTTTTTT,CASRTTVKRLGDARELFF
few,TRBV10-3,TRBJ2-3,NA,TGTGCCTTCAGTGGCGCTTCGGGGCTCGCAGATACGCAGTATTTT,CAFSGASGLADTQYF
medium-sized,TRBV19,TRBJ2-7,NA,TGTGCCAGTAGTATTATAGGCAGGTTCGACTACGAGCAGTACTTC,CASSIIGRFDYEQYF
many,TRBV6-1,TRBJ1-3,NA,TGTGCCAGCAGTGGCATGGCTGGAAACACCATATATTTT,CASSGMAGNTIYF
many,TRBV6-1,TRBJ1-5,NA,TGTGCCAGCAGTGAAGCGGGGACACCTTATAGCAATCAGCCCCAGCATTTT,CASSEAGTPYSNQPQHF
many,TRBV4-3,TRBJ1-6,NA,TGCGCCAGCAGCCAAGGACAGGTCGGGTATTCACCCCTCCACTTT,CASSQGQVGYSPLHF
many,TRBV10-1,TRBJ2-1,NA,TGCGCCAGCAGCCAGACTAGATCGGGTGAGCAGTTCTTC,CASSQTRSGEQFF
many,TRBV11-3,TRBJ2-3,TRBD2,TGTGCCAGCAGCCCTAATAGCGGGAGTTCAGATACGCAGTATTTT,CASSPNSGSSDTQYF
medium-sized,TRBV6-5,TRBJ1-2,NA,TGTGCCAGCAGTTACTTAGGAGGGTTCTATGGCTACACCTTC,CASSYLGGFYGYTF
many,TRBV19,TRBJ2-7,NA,TGTGCCAGTAGTAAACAGGGACAGCAGTACTTC,CASSKQGQQYF
many,TRBV20-1,TRBJ1-1,NA,TGCAGTGCTAGAAAGGGGATTGAAGCTTTCTTT,CSARKGIEAFF
many,TRBV3-1,TRBJ1-3,NA,TGTGCCAGCAGCCAAGTGGCATCATACTTGATCTCTGGAAACACCATATATTTT,CASSQVASYLISGNTIYF
many,TRBV7-8,TRBJ1-3,NA,TGTGCCAACAGCACGCCCGAGACGGCTGGAAACACCATATATTTT,CANSTPETAGNTIYF
many,TRBV28,TRBJ1-2,NA,TGTGCCAGCAGTTTCGGAGGGGACGGCTACACCTTC,CASSFGGDGYTF
NA,TRBV11-3,TRBJ1-1,NA,TGCGCCAGCAGATTATGGAGGAACACTGAAGCTTTCTTT,CASRLWRNTEAFF
many,TRBV30,TRBJ2-1,TRBD2,TGTGCCTGGAGTGTAGGTTCCCTAGCGGGATACAATGAGCAGTTCTTC,CAWSVGSLAGYNEQFF
NA,TRBV4-2,TRBJ2-1,TRBD2,TGTGCCAGCAGGCAACAACAGCGACTAGCGGGAATCAATGAGCAGTTCTTC,CASRQQQRLAGINEQFF
medium-sized,TRBV6-2/TRBV6-3,TRBJ2-7,NA,TGTGCCAGCGGAAGGAACACTCAAACATACGAGCAGTACTTC,CASGRNTQTYEQYF
medium-sized,TRBV19,TRBJ2-5,TRBD1,TGTGCCAGTAGTATTACAGGGGCCCGAACCAAGGAGACCCAGTACTTC,CASSITGARTKETQYF
once,TRBV20-1,TRBJ2-7,NA,TGCAGTGCTGGAGTTGGTCGGGACTTCTACGAGCAGTACTTC,CSAGVGRDFYEQYF
many,TRBV6-1,TRBJ2-5,NA,TGTGCCAGCGGGAGAGTGCAAACCGGGGTGGAGACCCAGTACTTC,CASGRVQTGVETQYF
many,TRBV27,TRBJ1-2,NA,TGTGCCAGCAGTTTATTGGGAACCTATGGCTACACCTTC,CASSLLGTYGYTF
medium-sized,TRBV12-3/TRBV12-4,TRBJ2-1,TRBD2,TGTGCCAGCAGTTTATACGGGAGGGGAACCTACAATGAGCAGTTCTTC,CASSLYGRGTYNEQFF
NA,TRBV4-1,TRBJ2-1,NA,TGCGCCAGCAGCTCTCGCCAGAGCTCCTCCTACAATGAGCAGTTCTTC,CASSSRQSSSYNEQFF
many,TRBV3-1,TRBJ1-6,NA,TGTGCCAGCAGCCAGACGGGTCCACCCCTCCACTTT,CASSQTGPPLHF
many,TRBV5-1,TRBJ1-1,NA,TGCGCCAGCAGAATTGACACCACTGAAGCTTTCTTT,CASRIDTTEAFF
many,TRBV27,TRBJ2-5,TRBD1,TGTGCCAGCAGTTTATCGATTGGGGCAGGGGGCGGAGAGACCCAGTACTTC,CASSLSIGAGGGETQYF
NA,TRBV20-1,TRBJ1-5,NA,TGCAGTGCTTCTACGGGACCTGCCAATCAGCCCCAGCATTTT,CSASTGPANQPQHF